This T cell receptor (beta chain) was found in a study of shared clonotypes between healthy human individuals. Whole-study results and caveats: Around 5.4% of naive CD4 clonotypes were common to a handful of donors. With few donors, the genetic and exposure-history diversity represented was limited. Generally, naive subsets (rather than memory subsets) showed larger estimated richness.

V trimming: 1 base; J trimming: 9 bases; junction bases outside the gene matches: 1. CDR3 size: 14 residues. Germline loops: CDR1 MNHNS, CDR2 SASEGT. This table comes from immunoSEQ multiplex PCR, and its TCRdb copy is limited to in-frame clones, with some not included. The profile shows approximately 2.1 million clones, more than 80% of them singletons. This clone was recorded a few times. Its antigen is currently unknown. The material sequenced was naive CD4+ T cells from PBMCs. Subset meaning: CD45RA+ positively selected. V and J are TRBV6-1 and TRBJ1-6; 9 nucleotides align to TRBD1. This clonotype was obtained from a man between 18 and 29 years old in good health. Some clones in this sample may be carry-over from other donors' samples. This CDR3 is CASSEGTGVSPLHF. The CDR3 region has the DNA TGTGCCAGCAGTGAAGGGACAGGGGTTTCACCCCTCCACTTT.